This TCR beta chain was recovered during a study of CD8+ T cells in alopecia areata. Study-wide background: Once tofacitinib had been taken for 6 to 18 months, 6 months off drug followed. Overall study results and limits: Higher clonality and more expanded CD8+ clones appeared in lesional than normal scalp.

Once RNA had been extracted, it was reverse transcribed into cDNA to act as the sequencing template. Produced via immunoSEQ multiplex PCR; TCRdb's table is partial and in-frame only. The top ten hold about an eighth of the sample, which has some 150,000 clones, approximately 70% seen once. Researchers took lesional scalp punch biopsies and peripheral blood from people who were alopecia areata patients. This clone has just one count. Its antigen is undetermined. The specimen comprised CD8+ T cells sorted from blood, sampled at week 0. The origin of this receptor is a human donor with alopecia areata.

CDR3 loop: CASSSTGGGLETQYF. In DNA form, the CDR3 reads TGCGCCAGCAGCTCCACAGGGGGTGGATTGGAGACCCAGTACTTC. The chain carries TRBV5-1 and TRBJ2-5; 8 bases agree with TRBD1. The germline V gene has CDR1 SGHRS and CDR2 YFSETQ. The CDR3 is 15 residues long. V shed 3 bases, J shed 5 bases, and the junction held 9 bases outside the gene matches.